These 14 T cell receptor beta chains were all obtained from the same sample, sequenced in a study of CD8+CD57+ T cells in acquired aplastic anemia. The TCR beta profiling, which covered VDJ combination and CDR3 sequence, was carried out using genomic DNA as the template. TCRdb re-analysed the reads in MiXCR, keeping a single row per CDR3 protein. The data contain 150,000 to 200,000 distinct CDR3 sequences, roughly three fifths of them singletons. The authors sequenced patients whose flow cytometry had shown CD8+CD57+ cell expansion. Source material: sorted CD4+, CD8+, or CD8+CD57+ T cells (not recorded which) from PBMCs. These receptors were obtained from a human donor with aplastic anemia.

This chain joins TRBV7-8 and TRBJ2-7, with TRBD1 identical over 11 bases. The CDR3 has 15 residues. V was pared by 4 bases and J by 2 bases, with 4 bases of the junction left unmatched. Germline loops: CDR1 SGHVS, CDR2 FQNEAQ. CDR3 residues: CASSSSDRGPYEQYF. The CDR3 DNA reads TGTGCCAGCAGCTCCTCGGACAGGGGGCCCTACGAGCAGTACTTC. Full variable domain (remainder filled in from reference TRBV7-8 and TRBJ2-7): GAGVSQSPRYKVAKRGQDVALRCDPISGHVSLFWYQQALGQGPEFLTYFQNEAQLDKSGLPSDRFFAERPEGSVSTLKIQRTQQEDSAVYLCASSSSDRGPYEQYFGPGTRLTVT.

This clonotype was observed a single time. V gene TRBV12-3 or TRBV12-4 combines with J gene TRBJ1-6; 10 bases agree with TRBD1. The CDR3 has 17 residues. V lost 4 bases and J lost 9; bases outside the gene matches: 12. This CDR3 reads CASSSSGTGEVSSPLHF. CDR3 in DNA: TGTGCCAGCAGTTCGTCCGGGACAGGGGAGGTTAGTTCACCCCTCCACTTT.

The sample holds one count of this clonotype. The gene calls are TRBV6-4 and TRBJ2-2; D may be TRBD2 (6 bases). This CDR3 contains 14 residues. V lost 10 bases and J lost 0, with 12 bases in between. The V gene's germline CDR1 is MRHNA and CDR2 SNTAGT. The CDR3 loop is CATQREANTGELFF. The CDR3 DNA reads as TGTGCCACCCAAAGGGAGGCGAACACCGGGGAGCTGTTTTTT.

As to this clonotype: The junction does not match germline at one end; this may be a read error. The CDR3 here is CASSFLSQGISYNEQFF. The CDR3 bases are TGTGCCAGCAGCTTTCTCTCCCAGGGGATCTCCTACAATGAGCAGTTCTTC. V and J are TRBV5-1 and TRBJ2-1; D might be TRBD1 (6 bases). This CDR3 has 17 residues. CDR1 and CDR2 from the germline V gene are SGHRS and YFSETQ.

This clonotype was counted ten times or more. The chain carries TRBV6-5 and TRBJ2-7; 8 bases line up with TRBD1. Germline-derived CDR1 and CDR2 are MNHEY and SVGAGI. Trimming removed 4 bases from V and 3 bases from J; junction bases left unmatched: 5. This CDR3 has 14 residues. The CDR3 DNA reads TGTGCCAGCAGTTCCCTCGGACAGGGCTACGAGCAGTACTTC. This codes for CASSSLGQGYEQYF.

The rearrangement joins TRBV29-1 to TRBJ2-5, with 8 bases identical to TRBD2. Germline CDR1 SQVTM, CDR2 ANQGSEA. The CDR3 totals 13 residues. The ends lost 7 bases at V and 1 base at J; junction bases unmatched: 5. The CDR3 region is CSAGAGGQETQYF. CDR3 sequence (DNA): TGCAGCGCTGGGGCGGGGGGCCAAGAGACCCAGTACTTC.

This clonotype was counted ten times or more. J is TRBJ1-1 and V is TRBV25-1, with unresolved D. CDR1 MGHDK and CDR2 SYGVNS come from the germline V gene. The CDR3 is 13 residues long. V gave up 1 base and J gave up 0 bases, with 3 bases separating them. The CDR3 loop reads CASSESLNTEAFF. The CDR3 DNA reads TGTGCCAGCAGTGAATCCCTGAACACTGAAGCTTTCTTT.

The chain uses TRBV5-4 and TRBJ2-3; TRBD2 is a possible D gene (6 bases). Trimming removed 3 bases from V and 2 bases from J, with 10 bases in between. Germline CDR1 is SGHNT and CDR2 is YYREEE (reference sequence). The CDR3 contains 14 residues. The CDR3 is CASSSRGSTDTQYF. As DNA, the CDR3 is TGTGCCAGCAGCTCCCGGGGGTCCACAGATACGCAGTATTTT.

This clonotype was seen many times. The gene calls are TRBV29-1 and TRBJ1-1; 9 bases are a match to TRBD1. The CDR3 consists of 14 residues. With 5 bases clipped from V and 0 bases from J, the junction kept 4 bases outside the gene matches. The germline gives CDR1 SQVTM, CDR2 ANQGSEA. CDR3 DNA: TGCAGCGTTACAGGGGGCAGGATGAACACTGAAGCTTTCTTT. Protein: CSVTGGRMNTEAFF.

This rearrangement joins TRBV7-9 to TRBJ2-5, with a tentative D call TRBD1 (5 bases). V was cut by 5 bases and J by 5 bases, with 15 bases left in between. In germline, CDR1 is SEHNR, CDR2 FQNEAQ (reference sequence). The CDR3 extends over 14 amino acids. The CDR3 bases are TGTGCCAGCAGCCCGAGACAGTCCGGGGAGACCCAGTACTTC. Encoded protein: CASSPRQSGETQYF.

As DNA, the CDR3 is TGTGCCTCAACGGACAGCATAAACACTGAAGCTTTCTTT. It is translated as CASTDSINTEAFF. The rearrangement uses TRBV7-2 and TRBJ1-1; D might be TRBD1 (6 bases). V gave up 11 bases and J gave up 2 bases, with 15 bases separating them. The CDR3 totals 13 residues. CDR1 is SGHTA, CDR2 FQGNSA, per germline.

This chain uses TRBV24-1 with TRBJ2-6; D remains unclear. This CDR3 has 16 residues. Trimming took 4 bases from V and 0 from J, leaving 9 bases between them. Germline CDR1 KGHDR, CDR2 SFDVKD. CDR3 sequence reads: CATSEGRSSGANVLTF. The CDR3 DNA reads TGTGCCACCAGTGAGGGCAGGAGCTCTGGGGCCAACGTCCTGACTTTC.

The chain has TRBV19 and TRBJ1-5; D is unresolved. V shed 8 bases and J shed 3 bases, with 14 bases lying between them. This CDR3 is built from 14 residues. Germline V gene sequence: CDR1 LNHDA, CDR2 SQIVND (reference sequence). CDR3 loop: CASRWREPNQPQHF. The CDR3 nucleotides read TGTGCCAGTCGGTGGAGGGAACCCAATCAGCCCCAGCATTTT.

V is TRBV19 and J is TRBJ1-5; D remains ambiguous. The CDR3 contains 13 residues. Germline loops: CDR1 LNHDA, CDR2 SQIVND (reference sequence). V lost 7 bases, J lost 4 bases, and 11 bases lay in between. The CDR3 protein is CASMNRANQPQHF. The CDR3 DNA sequence: TGTGCCAGTATGAATAGAGCAAATCAGCCCCAGCATTTT.